These 18 T cell receptor beta chains came from one sample sequenced in a study of T cell repertoires in aging, cancer and after chemotherapy (dated by TCRdb to between 2019 and 2020). TCR beta rearrangements were amplified from genomic DNA isolated from peripheral blood, not from sorted cells or RNA. The run used an Illumina MiSeq. Rearranged TRB sequences spanning V, D and J segments were amplified by multiplex touch-down PCR using a mixed TRB-A/B primer pool. TCRdb cleaned the public reads at Q25 with fastp, built clones with MiXCR and kept in-frame beta chains. Here each entry gathers all rows of one CDR3 protein and keeps the most common genes and DNA. The sample includes approximately 6,100 distinct CDR3 sequences, with about two fifths observed a single time. The ten largest clones take up around 50% of the sample. The sequenced material came from blood. Receptors were obtained from a human donor in good health.

The chain couples TRBV19 to TRBJ1-6; 10 bases line up with TRBD1. CDR3 size: 13 residues. J lost 10 bases, V lost 6 bases, and 3 bases had no gene match. CDR1 is LNHDA and CDR2 is SQIVND in the germline V gene (reference sequence). In DNA form, the CDR3 reads TGTGCCAGTAGCGGGACAGGGGAATCACCCCTCCACTTT. Protein product: CASSGTGESPLHF.

V and J are TRBV12-3 or TRBV12-4 and TRBJ2-7; D may correspond to TRBD1 or TRBD2 (7 bases each). This CDR3 is built from 13 residues. V lost 6 bases, J lost 2 bases, and 11 bases lay in between. The CDR3 loop reads CASSQGGTYEQYF. In nucleotides, the CDR3 is TGTGCCAGCAGCCAGGGGGGGACCTACGAGCAGTACTTC.

The chain uses TRBV12-3 or TRBV12-4 and TRBJ1-2; D is unresolved. Between the trimmed V and J ends, which lost 3 bases and 2 bases, there was a span of 7 bases. This CDR3 has 13 residues. For the CDR3, the DNA is TGTGCCAGCAGTTTGGGCCGGAACTATGGCTACACCTTC. This gives the protein CASSLGRNYGYTF.

The chain employs TRBV4-3 and TRBJ2-6; D is unclear. Trimming removed 0 bases at V and 1 base at J, with 7 bases between. The CDR3 totals 16 residues. CDR1 LGHNA and CDR2 YSLEER come from the germline V gene. The CDR3 nucleotides read TGCGCCAGCAGCCAAGAATTGGGGTCTGGGGCCAACGTCCTGACTTTC. This encodes CASSQELGSGANVLTF.

The rearrangement uses TRBV11-1 and TRBJ2-5; D is unclear. This CDR3 has 17 residues. The V and J ends lost 5 bases and 0 bases respectively, with 19 bases between them. CDR1 and CDR2 from the germline V gene are SGHAT and FQDESV (reference sequence). The CDR3 here is CASSPETWSSNQETQYF. In DNA form, the CDR3 reads TGTGCCAGCAGCCCCGAGACCTGGTCGAGCAACCAAGAGACCCAGTACTTC.

This clonotype was observed a handful of times. The chain employs TRBV6-5 and TRBJ2-7; 10 bases fit TRBD1. This CDR3 region has 12 residues. V was pared by 8 bases and J by 6 bases, with 4 bases of the junction left unmatched. The germline gives CDR1 MNHEY, CDR2 SVGAGI. The CDR3 is CASRTGGGEQYF. CDR3 coding DNA: TGTGCCAGCCGGACAGGGGGTGGCGAGCAGTACTTC.

In this sample, this clonotype turned up a few times. The chain recombines TRBV12-3 or TRBV12-4 with TRBJ2-7, with a tentative D call TRBD1 (5 bases). The V end was cut by 7 bases, the J end by 4 bases, with 11 bases between. The CDR3 has 12 amino acids. The CDR3 loop is CASTQGGYEQYF. The DNA for the CDR3 is TGTGCCAGCACCCAGGGTGGATACGAGCAGTACTTC.

The V gene is TRBV18, the J gene TRBJ1-5; 7 nucleotides align to TRBD1. CDR3 size: 17 residues. Germline V lookup: CDR1 KGHSH, CDR2 LQKENI. J lost 0 bases, V lost 6 bases, and 11 bases had no gene match. In nucleotides, the CDR3 is TGTGCCAGCTCTCCTTCACGGACAGGAGCTAGCAATCAGCCCCAGCATTTT. Residues: CASSPSRTGASNQPQHF.

On this clonotype: A much larger clone lies a single base off, so this may be a read error. The J gene is TRBJ2-2, the V gene TRBV27, with 9 bases fitting TRBD1. CDR3 length: 16 residues. Germline values: CDR1 MNHEY, CDR2 SMNVEV (reference sequence). CDR3: CASSSHRGQRTVELFF. The CDR3 region has the DNA TGTGCCAGCAGCTCCCACAGGGGGCAACGCACCGTGGAGCTGTTTTTT.

CDR3: CASSYPTASLSSGNTIYF. Here the CDR3 DNA reads TGTGCCAGCAGTTACCCGACAGCCTCACTAAGCTCTGGAAACACCATATATTTT. The chain has TRBV27 and TRBJ1-3, with a tentative D call TRBD1 (5 bases). The CDR3 sequence is 18 residues long. The germline CDR1 and CDR2 sequences are MNHEY and SMNVEV (reference sequence). Trimming pared 4 bases from V and 0 bases from J, leaving 19 bases between.

This clonotype is classed as medium-sized. This chain connects TRBV29-1 to TRBJ1-1; D gene ambiguous. From germline, CDR1 is SQVTM and CDR2 ANQGSEA. V lost 1 base and J 5 bases, leaving 2 bases between the germline ends. The CDR3 consists of 10 residues. Written as DNA, the CDR3 is TGCAGCGTTGAAGGGACTGAAGCTTTCTTT. Its protein product is CSVEGTEAFF. Full variable domain (rest looked up from reference TRBV29-1 and TRBJ1-1): SAVISQKPSRDICQRGTSLTIQCQVDSQVTMMFWYRQQPGQSLTLIATANQGSEATYESGFVIDKFPISRPNLTFSTLTVSNMSPEDSSIYLCSVEGTEAFFGQGTRLTVV.

The chain carries TRBV6-5 and TRBJ1-4; 7 bases are shared with TRBD1. Losses at the gene ends were 8 bases for V and 0 bases for J; bases not matched to a gene: 6. Germline values: CDR1 MNHEY, CDR2 SVGAGI. The CDR3 consists of 15 residues. Written as DNA, the CDR3 is TGTGCCAGCTCTAGGGGGCGTGCAACTAATGAAAAACTGTTTTTT. Protein: CASSRGRATNEKLFF.

This clonotype was observed a few times. The V gene is TRBV19, the J gene TRBJ2-7, with 12 bases fitting TRBD1. V lost 2 bases, J lost 6 bases, and 5 bases stayed unmatched. In germline, CDR1 is LNHDA, CDR2 SQIVND (reference sequence). The CDR3 sequence is 15 residues long. The CDR3 loop is CASSITGTGGSEQYF. The CDR3 bases are TGTGCCAGTAGTATAACCGGGACAGGGGGCAGCGAGCAGTACTTC.

This clonotype was observed a handful of times. This chain joins TRBV6-5 and TRBJ2-5; a possible D gene is TRBD2 (7 bases). The germline V and J ends were trimmed by 0 bases and 6 bases, with 23 bases remaining between them. Looked up from germline, CDR1 is MNHEY and CDR2 is SVGAGI. CDR3 length equals 18 residues. CDR3 protein: CASSYSKGGGGNVKTQYF. The CDR3 nucleotides read TGTGCCAGCAGTTACTCGAAAGGAGGGGGAGGGAACGTGAAGACCCAGTACTTC.

V usage is TRBV5-5 and J usage is TRBJ1-2; D is ambiguous. This CDR3 contains 15 residues. Germline V gene lookup returns CDR1 SGHKS and CDR2 YYEKEE (reference sequence). Deletions cut 0 bases from V and 4 bases from J, with 13 bases between. Here the CDR3 reads CASSLEAGLSYGYTF. CDR3 nucleotides: TGTGCCAGCAGCTTGGAGGCCGGATTAAGCTATGGCTACACCTTC. Based on the CDR3 plus reference TRBV5-5 and TRBJ1-2, the full variable domain is DAGVTQSPTHLIKTRGQQVTLRCSPISGHKSVSWYQQVLGQGPQFIFQYYEKEERGRGNFPDRFSARQFPNYSSELNVNALLLGDSALYLCASSLEAGLSYGYTFGSGTRLTVV.

The chain has TRBV7-6 and TRBJ1-1; D is undetermined. Trimming cost V 5 bases and J 6 bases, with 19 bases left between them. Germline assignment: CDR1 SGHVS and CDR2 FNYEAQ. This CDR3 has 15 amino acids. CDR3 bases: TGTGCCAGCAGCGCCGTAGCCGGATGGAGTTCTGAAGCTTTCTTT. This sequence encodes CASSAVAGWSSEAFF.

This clonotype occurred a few times. The chain combines TRBV6-5 with TRBJ1-1; a weak D match, TRBD1 (5 bases). Trimming took 5 bases from V and 4 from J, leaving 11 bases between them. Germline CDR1 reads MNHEY; CDR2 reads SVGAGI. The CDR3 length is 13 residues. CDR3 sequence reads: CASSALGVTEAFF. DNA for the CDR3: TGTGCCAGCAGTGCACTGGGGGTCACTGAAGCTTTCTTT.

This sequence joins TRBV6-2 or TRBV6-3 and TRBJ2-2, with a possible D match to TRBD2 (7 bases). The CDR3 is 15 amino acids. Trimming removed 4 bases from V and 5 bases from J, with 14 bases in between. Germline assignment: CDR1 MNHEY and CDR2 SVGEGT. The CDR3 is CASSWGGGSTGELFF. For the CDR3, the DNA is TGTGCCAGCAGTTGGGGGGGCGGGAGTACCGGGGAGCTGTTTTTT.